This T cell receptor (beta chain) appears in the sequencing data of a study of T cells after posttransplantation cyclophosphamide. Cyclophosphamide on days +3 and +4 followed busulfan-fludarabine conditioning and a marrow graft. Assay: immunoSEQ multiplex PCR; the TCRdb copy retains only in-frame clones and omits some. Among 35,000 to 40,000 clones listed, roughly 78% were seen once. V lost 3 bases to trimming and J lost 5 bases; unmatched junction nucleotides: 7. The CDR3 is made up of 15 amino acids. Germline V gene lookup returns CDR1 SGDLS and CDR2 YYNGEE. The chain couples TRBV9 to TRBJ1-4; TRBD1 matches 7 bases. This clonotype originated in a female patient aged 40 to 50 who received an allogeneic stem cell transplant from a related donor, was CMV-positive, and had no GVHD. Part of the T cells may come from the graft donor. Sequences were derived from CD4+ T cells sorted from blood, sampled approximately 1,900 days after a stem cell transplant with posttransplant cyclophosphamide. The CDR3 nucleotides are TGTGCCAGCAGCGCGGGGACAGCTCTAAATGAAAAACTGTTTTTT. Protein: CASSAGTALNEKLFF.